The T cell receptor (beta chain) under discussion was sequenced for a study of Graves' ophthalmopathy and Graves' hyperthyroidism. Overall study context: No treatment had been given when peripheral blood was collected at initial diagnosis.

The V and J ends lost 1 base and 4 bases respectively, with 11 bases between them. There are 14 residues in the CDR3. From germline, CDR1 is PRHDT and CDR2 FYEKMQ (reference sequence). RNA transcripts were the source from which TCR beta CDR3 regions were amplified. First-round RT-PCR used HTBI primers; second-round multiplex PCR followed. TCRdb fed the multiplex PCR reads into MiXCR, producing one record per CDR3 protein. The sample contains 200,000 to 250,000 distinct CDR3 sequences, under 25% of which appear only once. Those donors who had ophthalmopathy presented with moderate-to-severe activity, a CAS of ≥3, a NOSPECS of ≥4 and a duration under 3 months. This clonotype was counted at least ten times.

This TCR derives from a woman between 50 and 59 years old with Graves' ophthalmopathy. Specimen: peripheral blood. This chain links TRBV13 with TRBJ2-7, with D possibly TRBD1 on 5 matching bases. CDR3: CASSLDQGGYEQYF. The CDR3 nucleotides read TGTGCCAGCAGCTTAGATCAGGGTGGGTACGAGCAGTACTTC.